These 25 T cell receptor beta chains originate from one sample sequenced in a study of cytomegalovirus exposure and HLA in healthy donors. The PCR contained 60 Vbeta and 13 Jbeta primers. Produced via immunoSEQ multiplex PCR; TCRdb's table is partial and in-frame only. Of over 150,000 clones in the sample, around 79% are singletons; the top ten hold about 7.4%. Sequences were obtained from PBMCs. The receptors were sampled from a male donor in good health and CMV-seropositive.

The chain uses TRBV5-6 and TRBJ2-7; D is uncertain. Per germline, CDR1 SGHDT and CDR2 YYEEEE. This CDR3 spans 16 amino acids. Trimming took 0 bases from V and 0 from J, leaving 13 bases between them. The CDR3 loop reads CASSLGGGPSSYEQYF. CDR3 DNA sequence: TGTGCCAGCAGCTTGGGAGGCGGCCCGAGCTCCTACGAGCAGTACTTC.

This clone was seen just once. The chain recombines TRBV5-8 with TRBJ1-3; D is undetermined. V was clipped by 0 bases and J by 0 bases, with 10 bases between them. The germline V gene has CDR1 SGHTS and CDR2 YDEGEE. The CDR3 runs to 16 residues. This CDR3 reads CASSLAGISSGNTIYF. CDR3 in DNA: TGTGCCAGCAGCTTGGCGGGTATTTCCTCTGGAAACACCATATATTTT.

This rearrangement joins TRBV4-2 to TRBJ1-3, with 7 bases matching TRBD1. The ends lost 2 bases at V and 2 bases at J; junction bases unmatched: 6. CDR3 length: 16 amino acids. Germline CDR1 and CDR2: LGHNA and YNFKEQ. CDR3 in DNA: TGTGCCAGCAGCCAAACTACAGGGGAAGCTGGAAACACCATATATTTT. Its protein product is CASSQTTGEAGNTIYF.

CDR3 region: CASSLVGTAATNEKLFF. CDR3 nucleotides: TGTGCCAGCAGCTTAGTTGGGACAGCTGCAACTAATGAAAAACTGTTTTTT. J is TRBJ1-4 and V is TRBV7-2, with 7 nucleotides matching TRBD1. The CDR3 sequence is 17 residues long. V trimming: 1 base; J trimming: 0 bases; junction bases outside the gene matches: 5. Germline assignment: CDR1 SGHTA and CDR2 FQGNSA.

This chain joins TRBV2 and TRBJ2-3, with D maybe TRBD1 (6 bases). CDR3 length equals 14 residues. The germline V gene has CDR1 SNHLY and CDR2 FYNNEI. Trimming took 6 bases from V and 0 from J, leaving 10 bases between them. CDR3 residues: CASRDRPSTDTQYF. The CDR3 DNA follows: TGTGCCAGCAGGGACAGACCTAGCACAGATACGCAGTATTTT.

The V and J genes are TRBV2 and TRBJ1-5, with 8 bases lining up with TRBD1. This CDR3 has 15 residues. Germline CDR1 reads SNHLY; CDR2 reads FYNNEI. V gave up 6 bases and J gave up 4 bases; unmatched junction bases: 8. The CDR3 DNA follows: TGTGCCAGCAGCTCCGACAGGGGCTCGAATCAGCCCCAGCATTTT. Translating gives CASSSDRGSNQPQHF.

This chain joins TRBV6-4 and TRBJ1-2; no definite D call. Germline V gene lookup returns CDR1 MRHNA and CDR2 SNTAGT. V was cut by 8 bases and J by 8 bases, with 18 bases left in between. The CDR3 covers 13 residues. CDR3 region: CASESISRWGYTF. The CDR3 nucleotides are TGTGCCAGCGAGAGTATTAGTCGCTGGGGCTACACCTTC.

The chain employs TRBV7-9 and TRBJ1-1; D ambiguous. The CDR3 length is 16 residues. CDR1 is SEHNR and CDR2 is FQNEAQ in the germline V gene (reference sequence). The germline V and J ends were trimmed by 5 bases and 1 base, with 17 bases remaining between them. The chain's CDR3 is CASSQRGGTQNTEAFF. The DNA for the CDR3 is TGTGCCAGCAGCCAGCGGGGAGGCACCCAGAACACTGAAGCTTTCTTT.

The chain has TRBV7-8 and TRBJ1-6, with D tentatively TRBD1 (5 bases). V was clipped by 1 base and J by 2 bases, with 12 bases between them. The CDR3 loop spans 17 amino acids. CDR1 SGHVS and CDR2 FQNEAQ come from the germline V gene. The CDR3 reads CASSLGGRLTYNSPLHF. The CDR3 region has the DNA TGTGCCAGCAGCTTAGGGGGCAGGTTAACCTATAATTCACCCCTCCACTTT.

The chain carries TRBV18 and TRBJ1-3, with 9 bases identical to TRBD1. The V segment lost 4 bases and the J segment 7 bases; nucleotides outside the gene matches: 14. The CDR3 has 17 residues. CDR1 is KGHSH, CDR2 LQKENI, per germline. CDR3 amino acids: CASSQTPGTGPTNTIYF. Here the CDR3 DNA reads TGTGCCAGCTCACAAACCCCCGGGACAGGGCCCACGAACACCATATATTTT.

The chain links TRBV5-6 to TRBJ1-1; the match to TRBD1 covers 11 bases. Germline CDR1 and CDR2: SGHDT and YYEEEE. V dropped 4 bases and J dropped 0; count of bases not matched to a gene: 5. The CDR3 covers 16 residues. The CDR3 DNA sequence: TGTGCCAGCAGCCCGGACAGGGGGCCCATGAACACTGAAGCTTTCTTT. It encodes CASSPDRGPMNTEAFF.

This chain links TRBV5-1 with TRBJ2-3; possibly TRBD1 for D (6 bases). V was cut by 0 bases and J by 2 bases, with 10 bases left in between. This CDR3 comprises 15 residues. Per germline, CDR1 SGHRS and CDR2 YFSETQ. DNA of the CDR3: TGCGCCAGCAGCTTGGAGGGGGACATCACAGATACGCAGTATTTT. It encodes CASSLEGDITDTQYF.

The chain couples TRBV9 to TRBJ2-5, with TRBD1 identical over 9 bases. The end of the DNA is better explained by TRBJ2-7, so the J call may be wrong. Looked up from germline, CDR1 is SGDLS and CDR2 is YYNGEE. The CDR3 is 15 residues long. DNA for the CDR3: TGTGCCAGCAGCCCGGACAGGGGCCCCACCGACGAGCAGTACTTC. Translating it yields CASSPDRGPTDEQYF.

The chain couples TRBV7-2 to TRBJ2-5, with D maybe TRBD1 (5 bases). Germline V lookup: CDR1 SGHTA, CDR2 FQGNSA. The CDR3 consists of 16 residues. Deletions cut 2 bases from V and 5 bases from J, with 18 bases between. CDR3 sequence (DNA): TGTGCCAGCAGCTTAACCAGGGCCTACACGAGGGAGACCCAGTACTTC. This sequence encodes CASSLTRAYTRETQYF.

CDR3 sequence reads: CARPSSGKNYGYTF. The CDR3 bases are TGTGCCAGGCCCAGCTCGGGGAAGAACTATGGCTACACCTTC. The V and J genes are TRBV2 and TRBJ1-2; D remains ambiguous. Between the trimmed V and J ends, which lost 9 bases and 2 bases, there was a span of 16 bases. Germline CDR1 reads SNHLY; CDR2 reads FYNNEI. The CDR3 contains 14 residues.

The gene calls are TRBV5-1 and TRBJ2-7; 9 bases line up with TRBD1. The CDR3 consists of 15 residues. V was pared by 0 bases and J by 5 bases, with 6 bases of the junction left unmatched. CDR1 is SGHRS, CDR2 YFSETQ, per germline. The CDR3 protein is CASSLGTGGLNEQYF. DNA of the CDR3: TGCGCCAGCAGCTTGGGAACAGGGGGCTTAAACGAGCAGTACTTC.

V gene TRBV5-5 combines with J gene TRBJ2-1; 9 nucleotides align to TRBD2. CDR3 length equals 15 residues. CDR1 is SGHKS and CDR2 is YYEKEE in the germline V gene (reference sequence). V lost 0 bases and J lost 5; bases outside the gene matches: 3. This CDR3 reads CASSLEGLAHNEQFF. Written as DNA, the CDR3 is TGTGCCAGCAGCTTGGAGGGACTAGCCCACAATGAGCAGTTCTTC. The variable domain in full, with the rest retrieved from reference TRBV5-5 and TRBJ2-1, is DAGVTQSPTHLIKTRGQQVTLRCSPISGHKSVSWYQQVLGQGPQFIFQYYEKEERGRGNFPDRFSARQFPNYSSELNVNALLLGDSALYLCASSLEGLAHNEQFFGPGTRLTVL.

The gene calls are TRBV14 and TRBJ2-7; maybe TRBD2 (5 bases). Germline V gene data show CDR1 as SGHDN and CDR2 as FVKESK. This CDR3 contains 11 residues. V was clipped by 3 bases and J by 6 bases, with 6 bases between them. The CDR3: CASSQGSEQYF. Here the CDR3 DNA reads TGTGCCAGCAGCCAGGGGAGCGAGCAGTACTTC. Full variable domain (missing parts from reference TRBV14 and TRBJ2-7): EAGVTQFPSHSVIEKGQTVTLRCDPISGHDNLYWYRRVMGKEIKFLLHFVKESKQDESGMPNNRFLAERTGGTYSTLKVQPAELEDSGVYFCASSQGSEQYFGPGTRLTVT.

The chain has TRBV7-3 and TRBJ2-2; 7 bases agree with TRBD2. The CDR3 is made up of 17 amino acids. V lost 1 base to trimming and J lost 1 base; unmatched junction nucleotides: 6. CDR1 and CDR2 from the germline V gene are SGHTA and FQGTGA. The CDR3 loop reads CASSLMVLAQNTGELFF. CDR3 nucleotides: TGTGCCAGCAGCTTAATGGTACTAGCGCAGAACACCGGGGAGCTGTTTTTT. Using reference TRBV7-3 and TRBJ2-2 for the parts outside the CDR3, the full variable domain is GAGVSQTPSNKVTEKGKYVELRCDPISGHTALYWYRQSLGQGPEFLIYFQGTGAADDSGLPNDRFFAVRPEGSVSTLKIQRTERGDSAVYLCASSLMVLAQNTGELFFGEGSRLTVL.

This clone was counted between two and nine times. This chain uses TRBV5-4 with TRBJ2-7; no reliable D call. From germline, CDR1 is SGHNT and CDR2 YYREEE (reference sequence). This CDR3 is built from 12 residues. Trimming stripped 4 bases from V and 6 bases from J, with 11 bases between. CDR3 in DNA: TGTGCCAGCAGCAGAGACACCGGCGAGCAGTACTTC. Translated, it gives CASSRDTGEQYF.

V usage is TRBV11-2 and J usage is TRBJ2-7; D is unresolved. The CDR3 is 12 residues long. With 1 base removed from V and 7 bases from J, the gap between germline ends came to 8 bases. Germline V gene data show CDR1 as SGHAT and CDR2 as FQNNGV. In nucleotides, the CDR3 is TGTGCCAGCAGCTTAGTCGGTCGGGAGCAGTACTTC. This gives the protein CASSLVGREQYF.

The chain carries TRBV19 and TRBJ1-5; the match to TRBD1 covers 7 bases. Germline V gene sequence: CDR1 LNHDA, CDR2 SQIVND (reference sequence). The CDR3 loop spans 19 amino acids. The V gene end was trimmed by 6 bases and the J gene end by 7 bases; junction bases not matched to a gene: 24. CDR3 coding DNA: TGTGCCAGTAGCTCTTACCTCTTTACAGGGGAAAATGAGGGACAGCCCCAGCATTTT. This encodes CASSSYLFTGENEGQPQHF.

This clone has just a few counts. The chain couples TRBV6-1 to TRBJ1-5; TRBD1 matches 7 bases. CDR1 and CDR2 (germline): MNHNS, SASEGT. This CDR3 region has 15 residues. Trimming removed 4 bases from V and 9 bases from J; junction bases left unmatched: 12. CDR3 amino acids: CASSVGRGTQWPQHF. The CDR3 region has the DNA TGTGCCAGCAGTGTCGGCAGGGGGACCCAGTGGCCCCAGCATTTT.

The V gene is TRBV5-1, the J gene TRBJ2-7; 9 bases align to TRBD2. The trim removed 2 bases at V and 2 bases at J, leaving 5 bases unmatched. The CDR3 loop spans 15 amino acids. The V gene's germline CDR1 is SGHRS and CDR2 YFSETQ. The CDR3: CASSLGTSSAYEQYF. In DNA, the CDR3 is TGCGCCAGCAGCTTAGGGACTAGCAGCGCCTACGAGCAGTACTTC.

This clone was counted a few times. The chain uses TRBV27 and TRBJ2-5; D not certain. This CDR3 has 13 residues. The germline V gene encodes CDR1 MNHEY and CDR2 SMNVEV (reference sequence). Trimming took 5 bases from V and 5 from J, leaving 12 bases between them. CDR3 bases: TGTGCCAGCAGTCTTAGCCCCGTCGAGACCCAGTACTTC. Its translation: CASSLSPVETQYF.